The 26 T cell receptor beta chains given below trace back to one sample, sequenced in a study of T cells in Graves' hyperthyroidism and ophthalmopathy. The source material, RNA transcripts, was used to amplify TCR beta CDR3 regions. With the HTBI primer set, the TCR CDR3 went through a first round of RT-PCR. TCRdb analysed the multiplex PCR reads with MiXCR anew, one entry per CDR3 protein. The sample gives about 640,000 distinct CDR3 sequences, more than 12% of which show up once; around 13% is in the top ten. Sequencing used blood. The receptors here all came from a woman between 45 and 60 years old with Graves' ophthalmopathy.

The rearrangement links TRBV28 to TRBJ1-3; no clear D. The V gene lost 7 bases and the J gene lost 4 bases, with 14 bases spanning the gap. The CDR3 covers 14 residues. Germline values: CDR1 MDHEN, CDR2 SYDVKM. The DNA of the CDR3 is TGTGCCAGCACCACGTCTCTTGCCGGAAACACCATATATTTT. Translating it yields CASTTSLAGNTIYF.

V usage is TRBV25-1 and J usage is TRBJ2-7; unclear D gene. With 3 bases removed from V and 2 bases from J, the gap between germline ends came to 11 bases. This CDR3 is built from 14 residues. CDR1 is MGHDK, CDR2 SYGVNS, per germline. The CDR3 is CASSDYDGAYEQYF. The CDR3 DNA sequence: TGTGCCAGCAGTGATTACGACGGAGCCTACGAGCAGTACTTC.

This clonotype showed up many times. This chain uses TRBV7-2 with TRBJ2-7; no clear D gene. CDR1 and CDR2 (germline): SGHTA, FQGNSA. The V and J ends lost 3 bases and 2 bases respectively, with 8 bases between them. The CDR3 length is 13 residues. The CDR3 region has the DNA TGTGCCAGCAGCTTTCCGGCAACCTACGAGCAGTACTTC. It specifies CASSFPATYEQYF.

In this sample, this clonotype turned up a few times. The V gene is TRBV19, the J gene TRBJ2-2; D is perhaps TRBD1 (6 bases). V gave up 5 bases and J gave up 8 bases, with 12 bases separating them. This CDR3 has 13 residues. The germline CDR1 and CDR2 sequences are LNHDA and SQIVND (reference sequence). The CDR3 sequence: CASSSSGVGELFF. The CDR3 DNA reads TGTGCCAGTAGTTCCTCAGGGGTGGGGGAGCTGTTTTTT. The entire variable domain, with the rest obtained from reference TRBV19 and TRBJ2-2, is as follows: DGGITQSPKYLFRKEGQNVTLSCEQNLNHDAMYWYRQDPGQGLRLIYYSQIVNDFQKGDIAEGYSVSREKKESFPLTVTSAQKNPTAFYLCASSSSGVGELFFGEGSRLTVL.

This clonotype occurred a few times. This chain joins TRBV28 and TRBJ1-2, with D perhaps TRBD1 (5 bases). The CDR3 length is 17 residues. The V end lost 8 bases, the J end lost 3 bases, and 25 bases lay between the germline ends. CDR1 MDHEN and CDR2 SYDVKM come from the germline V gene. The CDR3 protein is CASGKGAGSRRDYGYTF. CDR3 nucleotides: TGTGCCAGCGGAAAGGGTGCAGGGTCAAGGAGAGACTATGGCTACACCTTC.

The chain recombines TRBV27 with TRBJ2-1; TRBD2 agrees at 11 bases. This CDR3 region has 17 residues. Germline trimming cut 5 bases from V and 7 bases from J; bases unmatched to any gene: 13. Germline V gene sequence: CDR1 MNHEY, CDR2 SMNVEV (reference sequence). The CDR3 nucleotides are TGTGCCAGCAGTATACGTCTAGCGGGGGGTGTGACGAATGAGCAGTTCTTC. Amino acids: CASSIRLAGGVTNEQFF.

The chain is built from TRBV7-3 and TRBJ2-2, with 8 nucleotides matching TRBD2. With V trimmed by 3 bases and J by 6 bases, 3 bases remained unmatched. The CDR3 runs 14 residues. CDR1 and CDR2 (germline): SGHTA, FQGTGA. This CDR3 is CASSLQREPGELFF. CDR3 nucleotides: TGTGCCAGCAGCTTGCAGCGGGAGCCCGGGGAGCTGTTTTTT.

This clonotype was seen repeatedly, ten times or more. The rearrangement uses TRBV7-9 and TRBJ2-3; D perhaps matches TRBD1 (6 bases). The CDR3 contains 17 residues. CDR1 SEHNR and CDR2 FQNEAQ come from the germline V gene (reference sequence). V lost 8 bases and J lost 2, with 23 bases in between. CDR3: CASFIFLVGQSTDTQYF. The CDR3, as DNA: TGTGCCAGCTTTATCTTCCTAGTAGGACAGTCCACAGATACGCAGTATTTT.

This clonotype occurred many times. The chain joins TRBV28 to TRBJ1-5; unclear D gene. The CDR3 length is 12 residues. Per germline, CDR1 MDHEN and CDR2 SYDVKM. The V end was cut by 5 bases, the J end by 5 bases, with 7 bases between. The CDR3 coding sequence is TGTGCCAGCAGTCTCCTTTATCAGCCCCAGCATTTT. It encodes CASSLLYQPQHF.

This clonotype was detected only a few times. The CDR3 loop reads CASSLKSDSPLAKNIQYF. The CDR3 DNA follows: TGTGCCAGCTCCCTAAAGAGTGACAGCCCATTAGCCAAAAACATTCAGTACTTC. This chain connects TRBV18 to TRBJ2-4, with D perhaps TRBD1 (5 bases). The CDR3 covers 18 residues. In germline, CDR1 is KGHSH, CDR2 LQKENI. V gave up 6 bases and J gave up 0 bases, with 21 bases separating them.

The chain recombines TRBV2 with TRBJ2-1, with a tentative D call TRBD2 (5 bases). This CDR3 has 15 amino acids. Trimming shortened V by 6 bases and J by 8 bases, and 20 bases separated the two germline ends. Germline CDR1 reads SNHLY; CDR2 reads FYNNEI. For the CDR3, the DNA is TGTGCCAGCAGCCGCGGACTGGGCGGTGGTGATGAGCAGTTCTTC. It yields the protein CASSRGLGGGDEQFF.

This clonotype showed up many times. The V gene is TRBV12-3 or TRBV12-4, the J gene TRBJ1-3, with no clear D. Trimming stripped 3 bases from V and 4 bases from J, with 4 bases between. The CDR3 loop spans 12 amino acids. CDR3 DNA: TGTGCCAGCAGTTTTGGAGGAAACACCATATATTTT. Protein product: CASSFGGNTIYF.

This clonotype was counted many times. The gene calls are TRBV7-9 and TRBJ1-2, with 7 bases identical to TRBD1. This CDR3 comprises 14 residues. Trimming cost V 1 base and J 2 bases; bases outside gene matches: 1. The V gene's germline CDR1 is SEHNR and CDR2 FQNEAQ (reference sequence). The CDR3 sequence is CASSLEQGNYGYTF. CDR3 sequence (DNA): TGTGCCAGCAGCTTAGAACAGGGGAACTATGGCTACACCTTC. The full variable domain, in which reference TRBV7-9 and TRBJ1-2 provide the parts outside the CDR3, is DTGVSQNPRHKITKRGQNVTFRCDPISEHNRLYWYRQTLGQGPEFLTYFQNEAQLEKSRLLSDRFSAERPKGSFSTLEIQRTEQGDSAMYLCASSLEQGNYGYTFGSGTRLTVV.

This clonotype was seen repeatedly, ten times or more. The rearrangement links TRBV9 to TRBJ2-1; 7 nucleotides line up with TRBD2. CDR1 and CDR2 from the germline V gene are SGDLS and YYNGEE. J gave up 0 bases and V 0 bases, and 3 bases lay outside the gene matches. This CDR3 is 16 amino acids long. The CDR3 nucleotides are TGTGCCAGCAGCGTAGGACTAGCTGTCTCCTACAATGAGCAGTTCTTC. It translates to CASSVGLAVSYNEQFF.

This clonotype occurred many times. The V call is TRBV27, the J call TRBJ1-2; no clear D gene. Germline assignment: CDR1 MNHEY and CDR2 SMNVEV (reference sequence). CDR3 length equals 14 residues. The V end lost 2 bases, the J end lost 2 bases, and 9 bases lay between the germline ends. This CDR3 reads CASSLNRLNYGYTF. The CDR3 bases are TGTGCCAGCAGTTTAAATAGACTCAACTATGGCTACACCTTC.

The table lists this clonotype with a few counts. The chain couples TRBV9 to TRBJ2-5; D not certain. Germline V lookup: CDR1 SGDLS, CDR2 YYNGEE. This CDR3 has 14 residues. V gave up 1 base and J gave up 1 base, with 8 bases separating them. CDR3 nucleotide sequence: TGTGCCAGCAGCGTAAGTGACACCCAAGAGACCCAGTACTTC. Its translation is CASSVSDTQETQYF.

The V and J genes are TRBV5-1 and TRBJ2-1; 10 positions match TRBD2. The V and J ends lost 5 bases and 0 bases, in that order; junction bases with no gene match: 11. The CDR3 covers 18 residues. Germline loops: CDR1 SGHRS, CDR2 YFSETQ. The CDR3, as DNA: TGCGCCAGCAGAGAGAGTTGGACTAGCGGACCCTCCTACAATGAGCAGTTCTTC. Amino acid sequence: CASRESWTSGPSYNEQFF.

There are many counts of this clonotype. The chain employs TRBV20-1 and TRBJ2-7; weak D call: TRBD1 (6 bases). CDR3 size: 16 residues. V was pared by 0 bases and J by 6 bases, with 21 bases between. Germline V gene lookup returns CDR1 DFQATT and CDR2 SNEGSKA (reference sequence). The CDR3 nucleotides read TGCAGTGCTAGAGATAAGTTAAGGGGGAGAGGTTTCGAGCAGTACTTC. Residues: CSARDKLRGRGFEQYF.

This rearrangement joins TRBV12-3 or TRBV12-4 to TRBJ1-4; 8 positions match TRBD1. This CDR3 spans 14 amino acids. Trimming removed 6 bases from V and 6 bases from J; junction bases left unmatched: 6. CDR3 protein: CASRSGTGDEKLFF. As DNA, the CDR3 is TGTGCCAGCAGATCCGGGACAGGAGATGAAAAACTGTTTTTT.

This clonotype was recorded at least ten times. V and J are TRBV7-2 and TRBJ2-5; 9 bases match TRBD1. The J segment lost 3 bases and the V segment lost 6 bases, leaving 8 bases of the junction unmatched. The CDR3 loop spans 15 amino acids. Germline V gene data show CDR1 as SGHTA and CDR2 as FQGNSA. The CDR3 sequence: CASSQTGGREETQYF. The DNA of the CDR3 is TGTGCCAGCAGTCAAACAGGGGGCCGAGAAGAGACCCAGTACTTC.

There are many counts of this clonotype. The chain is built from TRBV30 and TRBJ2-1; 9 bases agree with TRBD2. The CDR3 consists of 14 residues. CDR1 and CDR2 from the germline V gene are GTSNPN and SVGIG (reference sequence). J lost 8 bases, V lost 4 bases, and 9 bases had no gene match. In DNA, the CDR3 is TGTGCCTGGATTTTAGCGGGAGTCGGGGATGAGCAGTTCTTC. Its protein is CAWILAGVGDEQFF.

This clonotype was seen many times. The chain is built from TRBV9 and TRBJ2-7, with TRBD2 matching over 10 bases. The germline CDR1 and CDR2 sequences are SGDLS and YYNGEE. The CDR3 is 15 residues long. The J segment lost 6 bases and the V segment lost 1 base, leaving 7 bases of the junction unmatched. The CDR3 sequence is CASSVTGTSVTEQYF. In nucleotides, the CDR3 is TGTGCCAGCAGCGTAACCGGGACTAGCGTCACCGAGCAGTACTTC.

This clonotype was detected only a few times. This chain connects TRBV3-1 to TRBJ2-4; TRBD2 is a possible D gene (6 bases). CDR3 size: 19 residues. V dropped 0 bases and J dropped 0 bases, with 18 bases sitting between them. In germline, CDR1 is LGHDT, CDR2 YNNKEL (reference sequence). The CDR3 protein is CASSQDPAGLELAKNIQYF. The CDR3 bases are TGTGCCAGCAGCCAAGATCCGGCGGGACTTGAACTAGCCAAAAACATTCAGTACTTC.

The chain combines TRBV20-1 with TRBJ1-5; TRBD1 matches 7 bases. CDR1 is DFQATT, CDR2 SNEGSKA, per germline (reference sequence). V lost 2 bases and J lost 7; bases outside the gene matches: 11. The CDR3 runs to 15 residues. CDR3 amino acids: CSARRDRVDFQPQHF. The CDR3 DNA sequence: TGCAGTGCTAGAAGAGACAGGGTAGATTTCCAGCCCCAGCATTTT.

This clonotype was counted between two and nine times. The CDR3: CATQRVGTDTQYF. The CDR3, as DNA: TGTGCCACCCAAAGGGTTGGCACAGATACGCAGTATTTT. The chain combines TRBV10-3 with TRBJ2-3; D gene uncertain. The germline CDR1 and CDR2 sequences are ENHRY and SYGVKD. V gave up 10 bases and J gave up 1 base, with 12 bases separating them. CDR3 size: 13 residues.

This clonotype was recorded at least ten times. The CDR3 protein is CSVRQGVYNEQFF. CDR3 nucleotide sequence: TGCAGCGTTAGACAGGGGGTATACAATGAGCAGTTCTTC. The chain is built from TRBV29-1 and TRBJ2-1, with 9 bases identical to TRBD1. V gave up 5 bases and J gave up 4 bases; unmatched junction bases: 3. The germline CDR1 and CDR2 sequences are SQVTM and ANQGSEA. This CDR3 comprises 13 residues.